These 8 T cell receptor beta chains came from one sample sequenced in a study of shared clonotypes between healthy human individuals. The repertoire was sequenced with immunoSEQ multiplex PCR; TCRdb's copy has only in-frame clones and lacks some. This sample has roughly 1.5 million clones; nearly 99% occur once, and the top ten carry roughly 0.4%. The sample comprised naive CD4+ T cells sorted from blood. The sample's subset: CD45RA+ positively selected. The receptors derive from a man aged 25 to 45 in good health.

The gene calls are TRBV20-1 and TRBJ1-5; D unclear. Trimming stripped 0 bases from V and 4 bases from J, with 1 base between. The CDR3 contains 11 residues. CDR1 and CDR2 (germline): DFQATT, SNEGSKA (reference sequence). The CDR3 coding sequence is TGCAGTGCTAGAGATAATCAGCCCCAGCATTTT. It yields the protein CSARDNQPQHF.

The chain recombines TRBV6-1 with TRBJ2-2, with TRBD1 as a possible D gene (5 bases). Germline V gives CDR1 MNHNS, CDR2 SASEGT. The CDR3 consists of 14 residues. V lost 5 bases, J lost 4 bases, and 11 bases lay in between. The CDR3 nucleotides read TGTGCCAGCAGTAATGCAGGGATCACCGGGGAGCTGTTTTTT. It yields the protein CASSNAGITGELFF.

The chain couples TRBV29-1 to TRBJ2-1; 9 nucleotides line up with TRBD1. CDR3 length: 15 residues. J was trimmed by 1 base and V by 5 bases; bases with no gene match: 6. Germline V gene data show CDR1 as SQVTM and CDR2 as ANQGSEA. The CDR3 region is CSVRPGTGSYNEQFF. The CDR3 bases are TGCAGCGTTCGTCCCGGGACAGGGTCCTACAATGAGCAGTTCTTC.

The chain carries TRBV2 and TRBJ2-5, with 14 bases aligning to TRBD2. The CDR3 has 15 residues. Looked up from germline, CDR1 is SNHLY and CDR2 is FYNNEI. J gave up 4 bases and V 6 bases, and 4 bases lay outside the gene matches. CDR3 loop: CASRPGTSGRETQYF. The CDR3, as DNA: TGTGCCAGCAGACCCGGGACTAGCGGGAGAGAGACCCAGTACTTC.

The chain has TRBV10-1 and TRBJ2-2, with a possible D match to TRBD1 (5 bases). V lost 1 base, J lost 8 bases, and 14 bases lay in between. Germline V CDR1 and CDR2: WNHNN, SYGVQD (reference sequence). The CDR3 runs 15 residues. The CDR3 spells CASSEFPQGRGELFF. CDR3 bases: TGCGCCAGCAGTGAGTTCCCTCAGGGTCGTGGGGAGCTGTTTTTT.

The chain uses TRBV5-1 and TRBJ2-3, with 8 nucleotides matching TRBD2. The V segment lost 6 bases and the J segment 6 bases; nucleotides outside the gene matches: 15. There are 16 residues in the CDR3. Germline CDR1 is SGHRS and CDR2 is YFSETQ. The CDR3 DNA reads as TGCGCCAGCATGCCAATTCCAAGCGGGAGTTGGGATACGCAGTATTTT. Its translation: CASMPIPSGSWDTQYF.

The chain has TRBV4-2 and TRBJ2-7; D is uncertain. The V end was cut by 0 bases, the J end by 7 bases, with 13 bases between. The germline CDR1 and CDR2 sequences are LGHNA and YNFKEQ. This CDR3 is built from 14 residues. CDR3 nucleotide sequence: TGTGCCAGCAGCCAAGATCTCGGGCGGTTAGAGCAGTACTTC. Protein sequence: CASSQDLGRLEQYF.

The rearrangement links TRBV5-1 to TRBJ2-7; possible D gene TRBD1, 6 bases. CDR3 size: 15 residues. CDR1 SGHRS and CDR2 YFSETQ come from the germline V gene. Trimming left V 2 bases short and J 3 bases short, with 15 bases between. Written as DNA, the CDR3 is TGCGCCAGCAGCTTCAACAGGGCGGCGGACTACGAGCAGTACTTC. It specifies CASSFNRAADYEQYF.